Listed below are T cell receptor beta chains from one sample, sequenced in a study of molecular identifiers for immune sequencing clone quantification. A single record per CDR3 protein comes from TCRdb applying MiXCR to the PCR reads. Here the sample spans about 640,000 distinct CDR3 sequences, approximately 20% being singletons. The sequencing input was naive CD8+ T cells from blood, with Jurkat cell RNA spiked in. These receptors came from a human donor in good health. Some libraries in this study had Jurkat cell RNA spiked in. The CDR3 runs from the conserved cysteine through the conserved F or W. A D gene is named only where the DNA matches it firmly. Clone size is not always given. Where it is, it says once, few, many or a class for expanded clones.

clone size	V gene	J gene	D gene	CDR3 DNA	CDR3 protein
NA	TRBV7-2	TRBJ2-7	TRBD2	TGTGCCAGCAGTACCGAACAGACTAGCGGGAGGGCCTTAGTATACGAGCAGTACTTC	CASSTEQTSGRALVYEQYF
many	TRBV30	TRBJ2-1	TRBD2	TGTGCCTGGACTCGAGCGGGGGGGCCTTTTGATGAGCAGTTCTTC	CAWTRAGGPFDEQFF
few	TRBV28	TRBJ2-3	TRBD2	TGTGCCAGCAGTTTTGTAGCGGGAGACACAGATACGCAGTATTTT	CASSFVAGDTDTQYF
many	TRBV20-1	TRBJ1-1	NA	TGCAGTGCTAGAGATTGGGGAGTCGGCACTGAAGCTTTCTTT	CSARDWGVGTEAFF
few	TRBV9	TRBJ1-1	NA	TGTGCCAGCAGCGTAGGGGACTACCCCGTCGGAGCTTTCTTT	CASSVGDYPVGAFF
many	TRBV12-3/TRBV12-4	TRBJ2-3	NA	TGTGCCAGCAGTCCCCGAGATCTAGATACGCAGTATTTT	CASSPRDLDTQYF
few	TRBV19	TRBJ2-1	TRBD2	TGTGCCAGTAGTTACGGGACTAGCGTTGAGCAGTTCTTC	CASSYGTSVEQFF
many	TRBV19	TRBJ1-2	NA	TGTGCCAGTAGTATGTGGCCTAACTATGGCTACACCTTC	CASSMWPNYGYTF
many	TRBV5-6	TRBJ1-4	NA	TGTGCCAGCAGCCGTCCTTTTGGAACTAATGAAAAACTGTTTTTT	CASSRPFGTNEKLFF
NA	TRBV4-1	TRBJ2-7	TRBD2	TGCGCCAGCAGCCAAGTGGCAGCGGGGGGTTCGTACGAGCAGTACTTC	CASSQVAAGGSYEQYF
many	TRBV5-1	TRBJ2-7	TRBD1	TGCGCCAGCAGCTATTATGGACAGGGAGGCGAGCAGTACTTC	CASSYYGQGGEQYF
few	TRBV4-1	TRBJ1-1	NA	TGCGCCAGCAGCCAAGTGGGACCCATGAACACTGAAGCTTTCTTT	CASSQVGPMNTEAFF
many	TRBV7-9	TRBJ1-1	NA	TGTGCCAGCAGCTTGGGTCCTCAGGGCATGAACACTGAAGCTTTCTTT	CASSLGPQGMNTEAFF